This TCR beta chain was obtained from a study of blood T cell repertoires in COVID-19. Libraries were prepared by immunoSEQ multiplex PCR; TCRdb keeps only in-frame clonotypes and omits some of them. The sample contains hundreds of thousands of clones, roughly 85% of which appear only once. The receptor was isolated from a woman aged 25-40 years with active or convalescent COVID-19. Sequences were obtained from peripheral blood.

The CDR3 reads CASSEGLSPMNTEAFF. Here the CDR3 DNA reads TGCGCCAGCAGCGAGGGACTTTCACCCATGAACACTGAAGCTTTCTTT. The J gene is TRBJ1-1, the V gene TRBV5-1; weak D call: TRBD1 (5 bases). CDR3 length: 16 amino acids. Germline values: CDR1 SGHRS, CDR2 YFSETQ. V shed 4 bases and J shed 0 bases, with 16 bases lying between them.